Below are 9 T cell receptor beta chains sequenced from a single sample in a study of blood T cell repertoires in COVID-19. Only in-frame clones appear in the TCRdb table, and some are missing; sequencing was by immunoSEQ multiplex PCR. The data show around 200,000 clones, with 85% seen just once and 4.5% to 5% held by the top ten. The sample consisted of peripheral blood. Receptor source: a woman of 80 years or more with acute or convalescent COVID-19.

The chain joins TRBV12-3 or TRBV12-4 to TRBJ1-3, with D hard to call. CDR3 length: 13 amino acids. V was cut by 6 bases and J by 4 bases, with 10 bases left in between. The CDR3 DNA follows: TGTGCCAGCAGCTTGACTTACGGAAACACCATATATTTT. Translation: CASSLTYGNTIYF.

The chain employs TRBV11-2 and TRBJ1-2; no firm D call. The CDR3 consists of 12 residues. V lost 3 bases to trimming and J lost 4 bases, with 6 bases between them. CDR1 SGHAT and CDR2 FQNNGV come from the germline V gene. The DNA for the CDR3 is TGTGCCAGCAGCTTGCGGTCCTATGGCTACACCTTC. It translates to CASSLRSYGYTF.

This clone turned up a few times. The chain carries TRBV12-5 and TRBJ1-4; the match to TRBD1 covers 9 bases. This CDR3 has 14 amino acids. CDR1 and CDR2 from the germline V gene are LGHNT and FRNRAP. V lost 6 bases to trimming and J lost 8 bases; unmatched junction nucleotides: 7. The CDR3 sequence is CASGPGQGREKLFF. DNA for the CDR3: TGTGCTAGTGGCCCGGGACAGGGCAGAGAAAAACTGTTTTTT.

The gene calls are TRBV4-2 and TRBJ1-1; 7 bases are shared with TRBD1. The CDR3 extends over 15 amino acids. Germline CDR1 reads LGHNA; CDR2 reads YNFKEQ. V shed 0 bases, J shed 5 bases, and the junction held 6 bases outside the gene matches. CDR3 residues: CASSQEPTGVTEAFF. CDR3 sequence (DNA): TGTGCCAGCAGCCAAGAGCCAACAGGGGTTACTGAAGCTTTCTTT.

The chain combines TRBV6-5 with TRBJ1-2, with D hard to call. This CDR3 comprises 14 residues. Germline CDR1 is MNHEY and CDR2 is SVGAGI. V was pared by 0 bases and J by 4 bases, with 9 bases between. Here the CDR3 reads CASSYSRSTYGYTF. CDR3 coding DNA: TGTGCCAGCAGTTACTCGCGTTCAACCTATGGCTACACCTTC.

V and J are TRBV28 and TRBJ2-2; D is possibly TRBD2 (7 bases). The CDR3 loop spans 14 amino acids. The ends were cut back, 8 bases at V and 6 bases at J, with 16 bases in the middle. In germline, CDR1 is MDHEN, CDR2 SYDVKM. This CDR3 is CASLGRGRPGELFF. CDR3 in DNA: TGTGCCAGCCTGGGGAGGGGGAGGCCCGGGGAGCTGTTTTTT.

The V and J genes are TRBV30 and TRBJ2-7; D might be TRBD2 (5 bases). Trimming shortened V by 3 bases and J by 2 bases, and 11 bases separated the two germline ends. Germline-derived CDR1 and CDR2 are GTSNPN and SVGIG (reference sequence). There are 13 residues in the CDR3. The CDR3 nucleotides are TGTGCCTGGAGCCCGGGGATGCCCTACGAGCAGTACTTC. It encodes CAWSPGMPYEQYF.

This chain joins TRBV7-2 and TRBJ2-3; 7 bases are shared with TRBD1. Trimming took 5 bases from V and 4 from J; bases not matched to a gene: 6. Germline CDR1 reads SGHTA; CDR2 reads FQGNSA. The CDR3 has 14 amino acids. The CDR3 sequence is CASSPRTGPDTQYF. CDR3 sequence (DNA): TGTGCCAGCAGCCCTAGGACAGGCCCAGATACGCAGTATTTT. Together with reference TRBV7-2 and TRBJ2-3, the CDR3 gives the full variable domain: GAGVSQSPSNKVTEKGKDVELRCDPISGHTALYWYRQSLGQGLEFLIYFQGNSAPDKSGLPSDRFSAERTGGSVSTLTIQRTQQEDSAVYLCASSPRTGPDTQYFGPGTRLTVL.

The chain couples TRBV27 to TRBJ1-2; D is possibly TRBD1 (6 bases). Trimming took 5 bases from V and 3 from J, leaving 10 bases between them. Germline values: CDR1 MNHEY, CDR2 SMNVEV (reference sequence). The CDR3 sequence is 13 residues long. The CDR3 protein is CASSNRDDYGYTF. The CDR3 DNA is TGTGCCAGCAGTAACAGGGACGACTATGGCTACACCTTC.